The 15 T cell receptor beta chains below come from one sample, sequenced in a study of shared T cell receptors in the human thymus. Assay: immunoSEQ multiplex PCR; the TCRdb copy retains only in-frame clones and omits some. Found here are approximately 660,000 clones, approximately 87% of them singletons; the top ten hold 0.0085% to 0.012%. This sample was shared with a second study, whose subject was human thymus T cells.

What was sequenced was thymocytes. The receptors were gathered from a boy under two years old with a congenital heart defect.

This CDR3 reads CASSVSGIGELFF. In DNA form, the CDR3 reads TGTGCCAGCAGCGTTTCGGGGATCGGGGAGCTGTTTTTT. The chain links TRBV9 to TRBJ2-2; D might be TRBD2 (5 bases). V was clipped by 2 bases and J by 7 bases, with 9 bases between them. CDR1 and CDR2 (germline): SGDLS, YYNGEE. The CDR3 has 13 amino acids.

The CDR3 region has the DNA TGTGCCAGCAGCCGCTACAGACAACTAGCCAAAAACATTCAGTACTTC. Encoded protein: CASSRYRQLAKNIQYF. This chain links TRBV5-8 with TRBJ2-4; no clear D gene. The V end lost 4 bases, the J end lost 0 bases, and 14 bases lay between the germline ends. Germline V CDR1 and CDR2: SGHTS, YDEGEE. The CDR3 runs 16 residues.

The chain employs TRBV4-3 and TRBJ2-7, with a weak D call TRBD1 (7 bases). The CDR3 extends over 13 amino acids. CDR1 and CDR2 (germline): LGHNA, YSLEER. V was cut by 4 bases and J by 2 bases, with 9 bases left in between. The CDR3 is CASSRGTAYEQYF. DNA of the CDR3: TGCGCCAGCAGCCGCGGGACAGCCTACGAGCAGTACTTC.

The V gene is TRBV28, the J gene TRBJ2-5, with unresolved D. The CDR3 has 17 residues. Germline CDR1 and CDR2: MDHEN and SYDVKM. V lost 6 bases and J 3 bases, leaving 23 bases between the germline ends. DNA of the CDR3: TGTGCCAGCAGCCCACCATCCCGTGCCAGAAAAGAAGAGACCCAGTACTTC. Translating gives CASSPPSRARKEETQYF.

This clone was picked up one time. V and J are TRBV28 and TRBJ2-1; perhaps TRBD1 as D (5 bases). This CDR3 is built from 17 residues. Germline CDR1 is MDHEN and CDR2 is SYDVKM. Deletions cut 3 bases from V and 8 bases from J, with 23 bases between. The CDR3 nucleotides are TGTGCCAGCAGTTTTTGGCAGCTAGGACCTAGGGGCTATGAGCAGTTCTTC. This encodes CASSFWQLGPRGYEQFF.

The V gene is TRBV28, the J gene TRBJ2-7; 7 bases are shared with TRBD1. The germline V gene has CDR1 MDHEN and CDR2 SYDVKM. With 3 bases clipped from V and 0 bases from J, the junction kept 14 bases outside the gene matches. The CDR3 is made up of 18 amino acids. CDR3 bases: TGTGCCAGCAGTTTGCGGACAGGAAAGTGGATCAGCTCCTACGAGCAGTACTTC. Translating gives CASSLRTGKWISSYEQYF.

The chain recombines TRBV6-1 with TRBJ2-5; D is perhaps TRBD2 (5 bases). Trimming shortened V by 7 bases and J by 5 bases, and 20 bases separated the two germline ends. The CDR3 has 15 residues. Germline V gene lookup returns CDR1 MNHNS and CDR2 SASEGT. The CDR3 loop reads CASKNGRTFRETQYF. Here the CDR3 DNA reads TGTGCCAGCAAGAATGGTAGGACTTTTCGGGAGACCCAGTACTTC.

The V and J genes are TRBV15 and TRBJ2-5; perhaps TRBD2 as D (5 bases). Germline CDR1 is LNHNV and CDR2 is YYDKDF (reference sequence). The CDR3 has 16 residues. Trimming removed 0 bases from V and 4 bases from J, with 15 bases in between. The DNA of the CDR3 is TGTGCCACCAGCAGAGAGAGAGGAGGAAGTAGAGAGACCCAGTACTTC. Amino acids: CATSRERGGSRETQYF. The entire variable domain, with the rest obtained from reference TRBV15 and TRBJ2-5, is as follows: DAMVIQNPRYQVTQFGKPVTLSCSQTLNHNVMYWYQQKSSQAPKLLFHYYDKDFNNEADTPDNFQSRRPNTSFCFLDIRSPGLGDTAMYLCATSRERGGSRETQYFGPGTRLLVL.

V and J are TRBV11-2 and TRBJ1-1, with 7 bases that match TRBD1. The CDR3 runs to 17 residues. The J segment lost 10 bases and the V segment lost 1 base, leaving 18 bases of the junction unmatched. Germline loops: CDR1 SGHAT, CDR2 FQNNGV. CDR3 coding DNA: TGTGCCAGCAGCTTAGGAGTGCTCGCCAGGGGGTCTTCCTCAGCTTTCTTT. Its translation is CASSLGVLARGSSSAFF.

The rearrangement uses TRBV27 and TRBJ1-2; 7 bases agree with TRBD1. V lost 0 bases to trimming and J lost 10 bases; unmatched junction nucleotides: 29. The CDR3 totals 21 residues. The germline V gene encodes CDR1 MNHEY and CDR2 SMNVEV (reference sequence). The CDR3 spells CASSLSNPSPQLDRHGWDYTF. The CDR3 coding sequence is TGTGCCAGCAGTTTATCGAATCCCAGTCCGCAGTTGGACAGGCACGGTTGGGACTACACCTTC.

DNA of the CDR3: TGCGCCAGCAGACCAAACAGGGGAGGCTATGGCTACACCTTC. Protein sequence: CASRPNRGGYGYTF. The chain uses TRBV5-1 and TRBJ1-2; 7 bases match TRBD1. J lost 4 bases, V lost 5 bases, and 8 bases had no gene match. From germline, CDR1 is SGHRS and CDR2 YFSETQ. The CDR3 is made up of 14 amino acids.

The chain links TRBV28 to TRBJ2-1, with D perhaps matching TRBD2 (6 bases). Germline-derived CDR1 and CDR2 are MDHEN and SYDVKM. V was cut by 6 bases and J by 6 bases, with 18 bases left in between. The CDR3 consists of 15 residues. In nucleotides, the CDR3 is TGTGCCAGCAGCTACCGGCGGGGTCCTCGCAATGAGCAGTTCTTC. Its translation: CASSYRRGPRNEQFF. Variable domain in full (rest from reference TRBV28 and TRBJ2-1): DVKVTQSSRYLVKRTGEKVFLECVQDMDHENMFWYRQDPGLGLRLIYFSYDVKMKEKGDIPEGYSVSREKKERFSLILESASTNQTSMYLCASSYRRGPRNEQFFGPGTRLTVL.

The chain has TRBV7-2 and TRBJ2-7; 9 nucleotides agree with TRBD2. This CDR3 is built from 14 residues. CDR1 SGHTA and CDR2 FQGNSA come from the germline V gene. V was clipped by 2 bases and J by 7 bases; unmatched bases: 6. For the CDR3, the DNA is TGTGCCAGCAGCTTACTGGGGCTAGCGGGGGAGCAGTACTTC. This encodes CASSLLGLAGEQYF. The whole variable domain, filled in from reference TRBV7-2 and TRBJ2-7, reads GAGVSQSPSNKVTEKGKDVELRCDPISGHTALYWYRQSLGQGLEFLIYFQGNSAPDKSGLPSDRFSAERTGGSVSTLTIQRTQQEDSAVYLCASSLLGLAGEQYFGPGTRLTVT.

The chain combines TRBV4-3 with TRBJ1-4; the match to TRBD1 covers 8 bases. Germline CDR1 reads LGHNA; CDR2 reads YSLEER. The CDR3 consists of 17 residues. V lost 0 bases to trimming and J lost 6 bases; unmatched junction nucleotides: 9. CDR3 in DNA: TGCGCCAGCAGCCAAGAGGGTTGGACAGGGTCAGATGAAAAACTGTTTTTT. It is translated as CASSQEGWTGSDEKLFF.

The chain carries TRBV5-8 and TRBJ2-4; D uncertain. The CDR3 spans 12 residues. Germline V gives CDR1 SGHTS, CDR2 YDEGEE. V dropped 1 base and J dropped 9 bases, with 8 bases sitting between them. For the CDR3, the DNA is TGTGCCAGCAGCTTGCCCCCCGGCATTCAGTACTTC. As protein: CASSLPPGIQYF.